This T cell receptor beta chain was recorded in a study of T-cell reconstitution after alpha-beta-depleted transplantation in children. Unique molecular identifiers were used to barcode this TCRbeta library. Each CDR3 protein is one row after TCRdb ran MiXCR on the PCR reads. The sample shows 300,000 to 400,000 distinct CDR3 sequences, 10% to 15% of them seen only once. This clonotype appeared a single time. V lost 3 bases to trimming and J lost 10 bases, with 12 bases between them. The CDR3 is 12 residues long. Germline CDR1 KGHSH, CDR2 LQKENI. This specimen consisted of PBMCs, obtained from the stem cell graft. The J gene is TRBJ1-1, the V gene TRBV18, with D possibly TRBD1 on 5 matching bases. This receptor was taken from a human donor who donated a stem cell graft to a child with Fanconi anemia. This CDR3 reads CASSPSERGAFF. For the CDR3, the DNA is TGTGCCAGCTCACCGTCAGAAAGGGGAGCTTTCTTT. The complete variable domain, with remaining parts taken from reference TRBV18 and TRBJ1-1, reads NAGVMQNPRHLVRRRGQEARLRCSPMKGHSHVYWYRQLPEEGLKFMVYLQKENIIDESGMPKERFSAEFPKEGPSILRIQQVVRGDSAAYFCASSPSERGAFFGQGTRLTVV.